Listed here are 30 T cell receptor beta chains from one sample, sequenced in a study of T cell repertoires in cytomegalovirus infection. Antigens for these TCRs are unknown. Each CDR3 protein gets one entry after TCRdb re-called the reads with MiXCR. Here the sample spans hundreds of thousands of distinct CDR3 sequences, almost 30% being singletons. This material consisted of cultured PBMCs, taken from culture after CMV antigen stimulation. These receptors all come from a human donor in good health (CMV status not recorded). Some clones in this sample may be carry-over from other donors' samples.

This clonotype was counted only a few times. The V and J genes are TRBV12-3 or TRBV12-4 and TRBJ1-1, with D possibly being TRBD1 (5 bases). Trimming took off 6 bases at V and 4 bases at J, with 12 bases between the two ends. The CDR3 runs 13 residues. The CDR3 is CASSRQRGTEAFF. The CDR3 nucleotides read TGTGCCAGCAGCCGACAGAGGGGCACTGAAGCTTTCTTT.

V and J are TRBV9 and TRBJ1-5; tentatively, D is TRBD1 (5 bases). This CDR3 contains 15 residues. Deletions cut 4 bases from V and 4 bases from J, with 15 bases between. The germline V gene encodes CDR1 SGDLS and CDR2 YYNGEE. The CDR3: CASSPHYAGNQPQHF. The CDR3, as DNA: TGTGCCAGCAGCCCCCACTATGCAGGGAATCAGCCCCAGCATTTT.

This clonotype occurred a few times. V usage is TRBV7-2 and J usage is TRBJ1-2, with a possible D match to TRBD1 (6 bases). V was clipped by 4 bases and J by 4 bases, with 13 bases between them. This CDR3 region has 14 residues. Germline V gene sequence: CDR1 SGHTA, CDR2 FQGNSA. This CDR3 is CASSSSRDTYGYTF. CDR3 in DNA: TGTGCCAGCAGCTCGTCCCGGGACACCTATGGCTACACCTTC.

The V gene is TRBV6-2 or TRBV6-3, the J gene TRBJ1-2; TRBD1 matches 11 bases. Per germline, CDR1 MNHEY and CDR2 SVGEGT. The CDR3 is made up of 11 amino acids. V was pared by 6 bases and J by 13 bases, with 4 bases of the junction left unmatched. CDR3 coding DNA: TGTGCCAGCAGCGGACAGGGGGCATCCACCTTC. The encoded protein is CASSGQGASTF.

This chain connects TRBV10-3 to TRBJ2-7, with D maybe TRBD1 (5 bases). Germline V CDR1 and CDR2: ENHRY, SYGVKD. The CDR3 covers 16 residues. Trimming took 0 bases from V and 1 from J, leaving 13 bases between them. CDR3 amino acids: CAISESAGPVSYEQYF. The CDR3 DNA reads TGTGCCATCAGTGAGTCCGCAGGGCCGGTGTCCTACGAGCAGTACTTC.

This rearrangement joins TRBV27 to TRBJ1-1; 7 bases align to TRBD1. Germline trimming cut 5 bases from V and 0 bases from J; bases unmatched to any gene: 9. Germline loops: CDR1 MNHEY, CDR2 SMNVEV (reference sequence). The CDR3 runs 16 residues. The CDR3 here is CASSPLDRPMNTEAFF. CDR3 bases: TGTGCCAGCAGTCCATTGGACAGGCCCATGAACACTGAAGCTTTCTTT.

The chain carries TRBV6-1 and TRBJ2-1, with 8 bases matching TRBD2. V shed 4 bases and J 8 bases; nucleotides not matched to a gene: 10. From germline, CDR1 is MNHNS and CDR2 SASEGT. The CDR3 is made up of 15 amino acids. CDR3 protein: CASSVSGGGWDEQFF. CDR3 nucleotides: TGTGCCAGCAGTGTATCGGGGGGGGGATGGGATGAGCAGTTCTTC.

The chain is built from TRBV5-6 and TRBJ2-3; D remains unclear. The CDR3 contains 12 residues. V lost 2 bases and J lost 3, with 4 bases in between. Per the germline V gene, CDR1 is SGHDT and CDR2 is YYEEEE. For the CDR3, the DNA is TGTGCCAGCAGCTTTGTAACAGATACGCAGTATTTT. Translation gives CASSFVTDTQYF.

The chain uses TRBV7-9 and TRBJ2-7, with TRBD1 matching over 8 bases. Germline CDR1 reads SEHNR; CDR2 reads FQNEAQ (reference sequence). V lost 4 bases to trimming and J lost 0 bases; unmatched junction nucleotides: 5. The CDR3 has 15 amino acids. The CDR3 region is CASSSPGTGSYEQYF. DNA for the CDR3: TGTGCCAGCAGCTCCCCCGGGACAGGCTCCTACGAGCAGTACTTC.

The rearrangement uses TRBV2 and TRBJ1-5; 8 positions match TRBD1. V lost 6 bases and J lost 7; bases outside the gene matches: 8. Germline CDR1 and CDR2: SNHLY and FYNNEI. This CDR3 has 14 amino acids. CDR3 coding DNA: TGTGCCAGCAGGACCGACAGGGGTGGACAGCCCCAGCATTTT. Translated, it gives CASRTDRGGQPQHF.

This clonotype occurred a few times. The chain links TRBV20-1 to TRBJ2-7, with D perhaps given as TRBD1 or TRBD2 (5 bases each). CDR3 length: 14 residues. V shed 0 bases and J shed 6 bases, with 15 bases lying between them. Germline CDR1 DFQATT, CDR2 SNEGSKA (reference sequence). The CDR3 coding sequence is TGCAGTGCTAGAGAGGTGGGGCTAGCAGGCGAGCAGTACTTC. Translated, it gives CSAREVGLAGEQYF.

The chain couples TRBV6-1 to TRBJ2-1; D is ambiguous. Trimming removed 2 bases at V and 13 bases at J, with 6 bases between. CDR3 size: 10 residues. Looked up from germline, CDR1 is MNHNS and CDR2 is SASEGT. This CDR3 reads CASSEQLQFF. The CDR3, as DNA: TGTGCCAGCAGTGAACAGCTCCAGTTCTTC.

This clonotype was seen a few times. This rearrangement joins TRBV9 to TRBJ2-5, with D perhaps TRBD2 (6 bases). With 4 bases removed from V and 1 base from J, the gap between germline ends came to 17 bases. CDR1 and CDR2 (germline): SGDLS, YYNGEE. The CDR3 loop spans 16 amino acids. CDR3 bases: TGTGCCAGCAGCAAGGGGACCTCCGGGGGCCAAGAGACCCAGTACTTC. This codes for CASSKGTSGGQETQYF.

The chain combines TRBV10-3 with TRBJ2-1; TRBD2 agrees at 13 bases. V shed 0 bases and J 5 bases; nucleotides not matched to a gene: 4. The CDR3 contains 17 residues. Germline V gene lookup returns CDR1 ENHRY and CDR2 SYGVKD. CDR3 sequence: CAISESLGLAGNNEQFF. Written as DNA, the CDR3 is TGTGCCATCAGTGAGTCCTTGGGACTAGCGGGGAACAATGAGCAGTTCTTC.

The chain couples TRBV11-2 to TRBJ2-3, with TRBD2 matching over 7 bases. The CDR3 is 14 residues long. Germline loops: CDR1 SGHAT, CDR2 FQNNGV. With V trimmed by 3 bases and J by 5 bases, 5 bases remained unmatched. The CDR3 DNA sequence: TGTGCCAGCAGCTTCGGGACTACAGGAGATACGCAGTATTTT. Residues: CASSFGTTGDTQYF.

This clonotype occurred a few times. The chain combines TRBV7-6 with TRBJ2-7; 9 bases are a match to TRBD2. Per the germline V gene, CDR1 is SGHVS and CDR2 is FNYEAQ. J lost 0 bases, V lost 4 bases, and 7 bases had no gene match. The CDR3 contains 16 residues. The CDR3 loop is CASSSRGSGSSYEQYF. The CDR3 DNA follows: TGTGCCAGCAGCTCTCGGGGTAGCGGGAGCTCCTACGAGCAGTACTTC.

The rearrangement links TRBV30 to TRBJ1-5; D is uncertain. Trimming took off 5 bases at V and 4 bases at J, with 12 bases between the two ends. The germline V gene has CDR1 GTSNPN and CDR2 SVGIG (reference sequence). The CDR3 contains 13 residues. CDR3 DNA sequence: TGTGCCTGGCAAGGAACTGGGAATCAGCCCCAGCATTTT. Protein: CAWQGTGNQPQHF.

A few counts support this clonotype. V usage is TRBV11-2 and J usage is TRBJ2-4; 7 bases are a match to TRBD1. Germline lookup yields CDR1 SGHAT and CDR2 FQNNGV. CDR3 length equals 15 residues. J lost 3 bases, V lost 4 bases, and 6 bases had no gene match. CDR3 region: CASSSGQVFKNIQYF. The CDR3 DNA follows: TGTGCCAGCAGCTCAGGACAGGTCTTCAAAAACATTCAGTACTTC. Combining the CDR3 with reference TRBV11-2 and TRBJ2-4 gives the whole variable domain EAGVAQSPRYKIIEKRQSVAFWCNPISGHATLYWYQQILGQGPKLLIQFQNNGVVDDSQLPKDRFSAERLKGVDSTLKIQPAKLEDSAVYLCASSSGQVFKNIQYFGAGTRLSVL.

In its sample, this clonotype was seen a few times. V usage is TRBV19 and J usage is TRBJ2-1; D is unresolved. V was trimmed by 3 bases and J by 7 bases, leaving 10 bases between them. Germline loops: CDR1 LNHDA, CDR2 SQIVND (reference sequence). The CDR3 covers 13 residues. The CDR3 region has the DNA TGTGCCAGTAGTATGTTGAGAGTGAATGAGCAGTTCTTC. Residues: CASSMLRVNEQFF.

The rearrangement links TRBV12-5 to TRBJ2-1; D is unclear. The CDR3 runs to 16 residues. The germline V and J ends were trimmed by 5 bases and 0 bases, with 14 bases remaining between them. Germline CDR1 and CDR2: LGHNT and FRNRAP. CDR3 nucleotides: TGTGCTAGTGGTCCCGCCGGTGGTCTCTCCTACAATGAGCAGTTCTTC. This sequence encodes CASGPAGGLSYNEQFF.

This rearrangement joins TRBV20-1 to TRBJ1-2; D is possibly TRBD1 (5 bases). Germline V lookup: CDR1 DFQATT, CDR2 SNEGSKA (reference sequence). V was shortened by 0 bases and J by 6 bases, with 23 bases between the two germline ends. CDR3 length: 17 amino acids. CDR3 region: CSARDVLDLGGSHGYTF. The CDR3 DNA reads TGCAGTGCTAGAGATGTGCTTGACCTGGGGGGGAGCCATGGCTACACCTTC.

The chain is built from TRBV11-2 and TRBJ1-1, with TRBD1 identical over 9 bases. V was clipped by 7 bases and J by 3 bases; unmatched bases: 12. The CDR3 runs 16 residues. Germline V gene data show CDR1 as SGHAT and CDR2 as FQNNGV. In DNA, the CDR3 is TGTGCCAGCACCAAGAGCGGGACAGGGTATGACACTGAAGCTTTCTTT. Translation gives CASTKSGTGYDTEAFF.

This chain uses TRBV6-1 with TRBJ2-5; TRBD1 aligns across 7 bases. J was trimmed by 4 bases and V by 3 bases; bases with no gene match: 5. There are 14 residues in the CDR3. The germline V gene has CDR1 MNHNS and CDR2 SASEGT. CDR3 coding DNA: TGTGCCAGCAGTGAGACAGGGATGGGAGAGACCCAGTACTTC. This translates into CASSETGMGETQYF.

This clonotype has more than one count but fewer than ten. The CDR3: CSARVSGSSYEQYF. Written as DNA, the CDR3 is TGCAGTGCTAGAGTTAGCGGGAGCTCCTACGAGCAGTACTTC. V is TRBV20-1 and J is TRBJ2-7, with TRBD2 matching over 9 bases. In germline, CDR1 is DFQATT, CDR2 SNEGSKA (reference sequence). The CDR3 loop spans 14 amino acids. J lost 0 bases, V lost 1 base, and 1 base had no gene match.

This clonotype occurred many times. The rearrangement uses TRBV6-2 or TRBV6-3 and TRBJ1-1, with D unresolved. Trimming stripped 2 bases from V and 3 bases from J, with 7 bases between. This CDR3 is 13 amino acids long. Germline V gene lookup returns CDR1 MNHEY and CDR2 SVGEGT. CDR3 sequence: CASSYRGDTEAFF. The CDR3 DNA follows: TGTGCCAGCAGTTACCGGGGAGACACTGAAGCTTTCTTT.

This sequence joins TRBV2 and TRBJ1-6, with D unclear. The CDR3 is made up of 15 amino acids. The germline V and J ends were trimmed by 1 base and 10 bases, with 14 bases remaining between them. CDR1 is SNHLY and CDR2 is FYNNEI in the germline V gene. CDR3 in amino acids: CASSEEGHWGSPLHF. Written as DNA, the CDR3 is TGTGCCAGCAGTGAAGAAGGGCACTGGGGATCACCCCTCCACTTT.

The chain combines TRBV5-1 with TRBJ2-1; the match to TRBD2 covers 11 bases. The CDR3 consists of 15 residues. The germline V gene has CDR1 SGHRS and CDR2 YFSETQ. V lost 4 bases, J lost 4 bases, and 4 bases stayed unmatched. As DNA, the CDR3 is TGCGCCAGCAGCACTAGCGGGGGCTCATACAATGAGCAGTTCTTC. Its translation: CASSTSGGSYNEQFF. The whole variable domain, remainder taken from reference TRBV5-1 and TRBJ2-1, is KAGVTQTPRYLIKTRGQQVTLSCSPISGHRSVSWYQQTPGQGLQFLFEYFSETQRNKGNFPGRFSGRQFSNSRSEMNVSTLELGDSALYLCASSTSGGSYNEQFFGPGTRLTVL.

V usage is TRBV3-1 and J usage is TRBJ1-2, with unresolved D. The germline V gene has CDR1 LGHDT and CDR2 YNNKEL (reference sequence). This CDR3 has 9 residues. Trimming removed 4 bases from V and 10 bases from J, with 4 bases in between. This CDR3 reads CASSLPYTF. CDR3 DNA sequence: TGTGCCAGCAGCCTACCCTACACCTTC.

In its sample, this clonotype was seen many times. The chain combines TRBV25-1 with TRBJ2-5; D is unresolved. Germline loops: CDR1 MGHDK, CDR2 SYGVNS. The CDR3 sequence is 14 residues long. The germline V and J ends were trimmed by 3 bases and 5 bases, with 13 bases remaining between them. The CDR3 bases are TGTGCCAGCAGTGACGAACTAAATGGGGAGACCCAGTACTTC. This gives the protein CASSDELNGETQYF.

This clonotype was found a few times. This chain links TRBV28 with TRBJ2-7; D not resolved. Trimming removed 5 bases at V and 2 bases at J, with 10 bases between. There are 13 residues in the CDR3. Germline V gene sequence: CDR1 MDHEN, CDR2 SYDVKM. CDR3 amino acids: CASSAGPTYEQYF. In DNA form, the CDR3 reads TGTGCCAGCAGTGCCGGTCCGACCTACGAGCAGTACTTC.